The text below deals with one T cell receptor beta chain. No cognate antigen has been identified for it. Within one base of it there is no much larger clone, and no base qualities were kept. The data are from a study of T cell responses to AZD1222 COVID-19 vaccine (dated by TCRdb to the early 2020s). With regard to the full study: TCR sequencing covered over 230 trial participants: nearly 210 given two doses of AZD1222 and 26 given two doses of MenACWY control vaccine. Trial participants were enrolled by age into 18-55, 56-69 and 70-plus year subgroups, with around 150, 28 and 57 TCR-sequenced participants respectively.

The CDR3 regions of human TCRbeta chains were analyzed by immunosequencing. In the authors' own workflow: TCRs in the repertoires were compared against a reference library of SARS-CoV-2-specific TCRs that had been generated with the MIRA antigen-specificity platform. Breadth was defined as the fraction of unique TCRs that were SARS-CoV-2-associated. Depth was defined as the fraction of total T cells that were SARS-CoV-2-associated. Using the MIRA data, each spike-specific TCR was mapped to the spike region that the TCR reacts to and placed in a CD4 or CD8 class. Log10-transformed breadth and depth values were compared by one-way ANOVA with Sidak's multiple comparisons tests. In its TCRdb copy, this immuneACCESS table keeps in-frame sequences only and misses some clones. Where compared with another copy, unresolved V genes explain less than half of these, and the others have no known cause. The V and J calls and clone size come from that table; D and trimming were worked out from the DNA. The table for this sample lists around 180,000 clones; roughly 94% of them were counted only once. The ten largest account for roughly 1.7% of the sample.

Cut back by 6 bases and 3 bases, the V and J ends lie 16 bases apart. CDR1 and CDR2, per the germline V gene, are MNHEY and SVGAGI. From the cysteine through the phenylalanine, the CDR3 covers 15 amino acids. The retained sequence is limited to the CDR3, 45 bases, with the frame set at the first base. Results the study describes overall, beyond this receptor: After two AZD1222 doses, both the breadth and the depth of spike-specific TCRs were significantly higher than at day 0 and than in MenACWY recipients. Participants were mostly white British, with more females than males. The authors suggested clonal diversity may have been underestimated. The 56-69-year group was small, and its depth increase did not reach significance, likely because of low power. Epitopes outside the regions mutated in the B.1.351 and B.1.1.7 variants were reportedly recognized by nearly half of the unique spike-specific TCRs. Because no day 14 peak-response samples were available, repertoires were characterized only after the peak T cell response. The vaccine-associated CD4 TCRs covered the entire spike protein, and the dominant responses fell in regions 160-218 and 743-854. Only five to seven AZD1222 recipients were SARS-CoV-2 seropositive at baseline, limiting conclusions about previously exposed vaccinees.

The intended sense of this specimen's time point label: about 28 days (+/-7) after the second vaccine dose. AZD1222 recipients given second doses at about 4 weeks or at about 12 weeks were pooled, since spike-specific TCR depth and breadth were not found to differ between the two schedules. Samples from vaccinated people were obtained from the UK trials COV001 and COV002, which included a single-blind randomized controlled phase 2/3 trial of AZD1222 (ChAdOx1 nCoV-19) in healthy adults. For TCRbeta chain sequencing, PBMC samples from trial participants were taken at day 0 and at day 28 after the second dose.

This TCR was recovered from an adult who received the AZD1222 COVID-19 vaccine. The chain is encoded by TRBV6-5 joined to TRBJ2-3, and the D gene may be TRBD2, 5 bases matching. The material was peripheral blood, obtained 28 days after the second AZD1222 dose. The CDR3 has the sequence CASRLDRRVTDTQYF. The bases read TGTGCCAGCAGACTGGACCGGCGGGTAACAGATACGCAGTATTTT.